These 19 T cell receptor beta chains were sequenced from one sample in a study of shared T cell receptors in the human thymus (dated by TCRdb to the early 2020s). The library was obtained by the immunoSEQ multiplex PCR assay. Here the immuneACCESS table is served through TCRdb, limited to in-frame sequences with V and J called. Missing clones are a known gap in these copies; in checked studies unresolved V genes cover under half, and the rest lacks a known reason. The sample table lists about 710,000 clones, about 87% of them with a count of one. The top ten clones comprise 0.0094% of the sample. These same records also appear under a second study, on human thymus T cells.

Input material: thymocytes. All receptors come from a boy under three years old with a congenital heart defect. Donor details come from another sample of the same person, matched by shared clones.

The chain joins TRBV28 to TRBJ1-5, with D unresolved. The germline V gene encodes CDR1 MDHEN and CDR2 SYDVKM. The CDR3 is made up of 15 amino acids. Trimming pared 7 bases from V and 0 bases from J, leaving 13 bases between. In DNA, the CDR3 is TGTGCCAGCAACGTATCGTGGGCTAGCAATCAGCCCCAGCATTTT. This gives the protein CASNVSWASNQPQHF.

The chain employs TRBV19 and TRBJ1-2; weak D call: TRBD1 (5 bases). Germline V lookup: CDR1 LNHDA, CDR2 SQIVND (reference sequence). The V and J ends lost 5 bases and 7 bases respectively, with 11 bases between them. The CDR3 is made up of 12 amino acids. CDR3 region: CASSSRQSGYTF. The CDR3 DNA follows: TGTGCCAGTAGTTCCCGACAGTCTGGCTACACCTTC.

The V and J genes are TRBV4-3 and TRBJ1-5, with 8 bases matching TRBD1. V trimming: 3 bases; J trimming: 8 bases; junction bases outside the gene matches: 6. Per germline, CDR1 LGHNA and CDR2 YSLEER. This CDR3 region has 14 residues. CDR3 residues: CASSHDRGGKPQHF. As DNA, the CDR3 is TGCGCCAGCAGCCATGACAGGGGTGGGAAGCCCCAGCATTTT.

The gene calls are TRBV7-6 and TRBJ1-5, with D unclear. Germline CDR1 is SGHVS and CDR2 is FNYEAQ. V was clipped by 0 bases and J by 3 bases, with 12 bases between them. This CDR3 region has 16 residues. DNA of the CDR3: TGTGCCAGCAGCTTAGCAGTTTCGAACATCAATCAGCCCCAGCATTTT. Translated: CASSLAVSNINQPQHF.

V gene TRBV2 combines with J gene TRBJ1-4; D unclear. The CDR3 is made up of 14 amino acids. With 2 bases removed from V and 3 bases from J, the gap between germline ends came to 7 bases. Germline V CDR1 and CDR2: SNHLY, FYNNEI. The CDR3 here is CASSETVSNEKLFF. CDR3 nucleotides: TGTGCCAGCAGTGAAACAGTGTCTAATGAAAAACTGTTTTTT.

V is TRBV6-6 and J is TRBJ2-7, with TRBD1 matching 9 bases. Germline V gene lookup returns CDR1 MNHNY and CDR2 SVGAGI (reference sequence). Trimming removed 7 bases from V and 0 bases from J; junction bases left unmatched: 4. The CDR3 extends over 14 amino acids. This CDR3 is CASKKTGGSYEQYF. CDR3 nucleotide sequence: TGTGCCAGCAAAAAGACAGGGGGCTCCTACGAGCAGTACTTC.

CDR3 in DNA: TGTGCCAGTTCGACAGGGAGTAATCCGAACACTGAAGCTTTCTTT. Protein: CASSTGSNPNTEAFF. The gene calls are TRBV27 and TRBJ1-1; 7 bases match TRBD1. Germline-derived CDR1 and CDR2 are MNHEY and SMNVEV (reference sequence). This CDR3 region has 15 residues. J lost 1 base, V lost 9 bases, and 11 bases had no gene match.

This clone was seen more than once but under ten times. The chain uses TRBV4-3 and TRBJ2-7, with D unclear. The CDR3 is 16 residues long. Trimming stripped 0 bases from V and 9 bases from J, with 21 bases between. Germline V gives CDR1 LGHNA, CDR2 YSLEER. CDR3 sequence (DNA): TGCGCCAGCAGCCAAGAAGTAGCCAAGCAAGCCACGATGCAGTACTTC. This gives the protein CASSQEVAKQATMQYF.

The V gene is TRBV4-3, the J gene TRBJ2-5; 13 positions agree with TRBD2. The CDR3 is 18 amino acids. The V and J ends lost 4 bases and 2 bases, in that order; junction bases with no gene match: 10. Looked up from germline, CDR1 is LGHNA and CDR2 is YSLEER. The CDR3 sequence is CASSLNLTSGGCQETQYF. In nucleotides, the CDR3 is TGCGCCAGCAGCCTAAACCTGACTAGCGGGGGGTGTCAAGAGACCCAGTACTTC.

The V and J genes are TRBV6-1 and TRBJ1-6; perhaps TRBD1 as D (5 bases). The CDR3 length is 15 residues. V shed 0 bases and J shed 9 bases, with 12 bases lying between them. Per the germline V gene, CDR1 is MNHNS and CDR2 is SASEGT. CDR3 residues: CASSEARGRSSPLHF. DNA of the CDR3: TGTGCCAGCAGTGAAGCGCGGGGCAGGAGTTCACCCCTCCACTTT.

This clone was detected a few times. V gene TRBV19 combines with J gene TRBJ2-2; TRBD1 agrees at 7 bases. The V and J ends lost 4 bases and 6 bases, in that order; junction bases with no gene match: 5. CDR1 is LNHDA, CDR2 SQIVND, per germline (reference sequence). This CDR3 has 14 residues. The CDR3 nucleotides read TGTGCCAGTAGTACCGGGACAGTTCCCGGGGAGCTGTTTTTT. Translation gives CASSTGTVPGELFF.

The chain joins TRBV6-1 to TRBJ2-1; D perhaps matches TRBD2 (5 bases). In germline, CDR1 is MNHNS, CDR2 SASEGT. Trimming removed 7 bases at V and 1 base at J, with 8 bases between. The CDR3 loop spans 13 amino acids. Here the CDR3 reads CASKRTSYNEQFF. Here the CDR3 DNA reads TGTGCCAGCAAGAGGACTTCCTACAATGAGCAGTTCTTC.

The gene calls are TRBV2 and TRBJ2-3; D is perhaps TRBD1 (5 bases). Per the germline V gene, CDR1 is SNHLY and CDR2 is FYNNEI. V was cut by 6 bases and J by 3 bases, with 13 bases left in between. CDR3 length: 14 amino acids. The CDR3 spells CASRRQLATDTQYF. CDR3 DNA sequence: TGTGCCAGCAGACGACAGCTGGCGACAGATACGCAGTATTTT.

This chain uses TRBV6-5 with TRBJ2-5; 14 nucleotides align to TRBD2. V trimming: 5 bases; J trimming: 6 bases; junction bases outside the gene matches: 5. There are 15 residues in the CDR3. Germline V gene sequence: CDR1 MNHEY, CDR2 SVGAGI. The CDR3 reads CASSGTSGSGKTQYF. The CDR3 DNA follows: TGTGCCAGCAGTGGGACTAGCGGGAGTGGAAAGACCCAGTACTTC.

This chain links TRBV19 with TRBJ1-6; D gene uncertain. CDR1 is LNHDA and CDR2 is SQIVND in the germline V gene (reference sequence). The V and J ends lost 4 bases and 10 bases respectively, with 11 bases between them. The CDR3 has 13 residues. The DNA of the CDR3 is TGTGCCAGTAGTACGAGGCGGTCATCACCCCTCCACTTT. This encodes CASSTRRSSPLHF.

This rearrangement joins TRBV28 to TRBJ1-2, with 8 bases that match TRBD1. V lost 3 bases and J lost 2; bases outside the gene matches: 11. Germline-derived CDR1 and CDR2 are MDHEN and SYDVKM. CDR3 length: 17 amino acids. The CDR3 loop reads CASSFTRTGQRNYGYTF. The CDR3 region has the DNA TGTGCCAGCAGTTTTACACGGACAGGGCAAAGGAACTATGGCTACACCTTC.

J is TRBJ2-7 and V is TRBV11-2, with D perhaps matching TRBD1 (6 bases). From germline, CDR1 is SGHAT and CDR2 FQNNGV. Trimming removed 5 bases from V and 3 bases from J, with 17 bases in between. The CDR3 length is 15 residues. CDR3 in amino acids: CASSLDRDMDYEQYF. CDR3 bases: TGTGCCAGCAGCCTCGACCGGGACATGGACTACGAGCAGTACTTC.

The chain links TRBV9 to TRBJ1-1, with D unresolved. Between the trimmed V and J ends, which lost 3 bases and 7 bases, there was a span of 13 bases. The germline CDR1 and CDR2 sequences are SGDLS and YYNGEE. The CDR3 runs to 13 residues. CDR3 sequence reads: CASSEEDWGEAFF. CDR3 bases: TGTGCCAGCAGCGAGGAGGACTGGGGTGAAGCTTTCTTT.

V usage is TRBV19 and J usage is TRBJ2-1; 7 bases align to TRBD1. V was clipped by 5 bases and J by 0 bases; unmatched bases: 1. Germline lookup yields CDR1 LNHDA and CDR2 SQIVND (reference sequence). The CDR3 length is 14 residues. The CDR3, as DNA: TGTGCCAGTAGTCAGGGGGACTCCTACAATGAGCAGTTCTTC. This translates into CASSQGDSYNEQFF. Full variable domain (outside the CDR3, taken from reference TRBV19 and TRBJ2-1): DGGITQSPKYLFRKEGQNVTLSCEQNLNHDAMYWYRQDPGQGLRLIYYSQIVNDFQKGDIAEGYSVSREKKESFPLTVTSAQKNPTAFYLCASSQGDSYNEQFFGPGTRLTVL.